The 4 T cell receptor beta chains listed next were all sequenced from one sample in a study of T cell responses to AZD1222 COVID-19 vaccine. TCRdb's table, derived via immunoSEQ multiplex PCR, lists solely in-frame clones and lacks some. The sample contains some 110,000 clones, roughly 80% of which appear only once. The material sequenced was peripheral blood, taken on day 0 of AZD1222 vaccination. The receptors derive from an adult in good health.

This chain connects TRBV5-1 to TRBJ1-4; a weak D match, TRBD1 (6 bases). The CDR3 is 14 amino acids. V was shortened by 4 bases and J by 8 bases, with 15 bases between the two germline ends. From germline, CDR1 is SGHRS and CDR2 YFSETQ. CDR3 DNA: TGCGCCAGCAGCATAACAGGGATCGACGAAAAACTGTTTTTT. It codes for CASSITGIDEKLFF.

The rearrangement links TRBV18 to TRBJ1-2; a weak D match, TRBD1 (5 bases). The V and J ends lost 3 bases and 3 bases respectively, with 8 bases between them. Germline-derived CDR1 and CDR2 are KGHSH and LQKENI. The CDR3 has 13 residues. CDR3: CASSPLTDYGYTF. The CDR3 region has the DNA TGTGCCAGCTCACCGCTGACAGACTATGGCTACACCTTC. The whole variable domain, filled in from reference TRBV18 and TRBJ1-2, reads NAGVMQNPRHLVRRRGQEARLRCSPMKGHSHVYWYRQLPEEGLKFMVYLQKENIIDESGMPKERFSAEFPKEGPSILRIQQVVRGDSAAYFCASSPLTDYGYTFGSGTRLTVV.

This chain links TRBV5-1 with TRBJ1-3; D might be TRBD1 (6 bases). The CDR3 extends over 14 amino acids. Per germline, CDR1 SGHRS and CDR2 YFSETQ. Trimming removed 2 bases at V and 1 base at J, with 7 bases between. CDR3 residues: CASSLTGSGNTIYF. For the CDR3, the DNA is TGCGCCAGCAGCTTAACAGGGTCTGGAAACACCATATATTTT.

This clone occurred a few times. The rearrangement links TRBV18 to TRBJ1-1; D call uncertain. Trimming took 2 bases from V and 5 from J, leaving 9 bases between them. Germline CDR1 KGHSH, CDR2 LQKENI. This CDR3 spans 13 amino acids. The CDR3 sequence is CASSPIAGTEAFF. The CDR3 nucleotides are TGTGCCAGCTCACCAATAGCAGGTACTGAAGCTTTCTTT.